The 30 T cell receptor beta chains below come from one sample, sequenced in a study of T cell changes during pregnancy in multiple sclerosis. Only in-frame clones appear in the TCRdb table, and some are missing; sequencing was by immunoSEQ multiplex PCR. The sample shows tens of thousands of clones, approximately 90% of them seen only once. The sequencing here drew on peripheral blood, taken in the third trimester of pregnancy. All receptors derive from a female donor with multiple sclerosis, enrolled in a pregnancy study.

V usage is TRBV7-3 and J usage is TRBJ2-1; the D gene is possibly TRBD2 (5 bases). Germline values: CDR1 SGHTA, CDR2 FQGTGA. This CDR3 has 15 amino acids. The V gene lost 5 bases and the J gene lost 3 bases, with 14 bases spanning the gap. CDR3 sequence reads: CASSQRHNSYNEQFF. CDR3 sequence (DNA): TGTGCCAGCAGCCAGCGGCACAATAGCTACAATGAGCAGTTCTTC.

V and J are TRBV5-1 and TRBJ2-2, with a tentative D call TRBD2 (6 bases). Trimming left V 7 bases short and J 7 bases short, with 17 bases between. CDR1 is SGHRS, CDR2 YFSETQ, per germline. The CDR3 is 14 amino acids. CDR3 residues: CASFAGSRRGELFF. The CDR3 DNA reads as TGCGCCAGCTTCGCCGGGAGCAGGCGCGGGGAGCTGTTTTTT.

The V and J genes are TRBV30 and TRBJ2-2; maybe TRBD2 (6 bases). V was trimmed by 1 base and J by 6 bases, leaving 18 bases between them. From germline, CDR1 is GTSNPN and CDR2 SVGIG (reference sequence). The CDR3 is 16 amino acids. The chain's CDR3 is CAWSGWPGRYSGELFF. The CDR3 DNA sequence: TGTGCCTGGAGTGGGTGGCCAGGGAGGTATTCCGGGGAGCTGTTTTTT.

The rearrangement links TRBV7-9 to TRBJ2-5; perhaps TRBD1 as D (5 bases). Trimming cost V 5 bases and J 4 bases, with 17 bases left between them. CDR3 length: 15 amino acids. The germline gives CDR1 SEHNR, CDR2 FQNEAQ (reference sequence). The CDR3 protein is CASSPRTERGETQYF. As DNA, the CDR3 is TGTGCCAGCAGCCCCAGGACCGAAAGGGGAGAGACCCAGTACTTC.

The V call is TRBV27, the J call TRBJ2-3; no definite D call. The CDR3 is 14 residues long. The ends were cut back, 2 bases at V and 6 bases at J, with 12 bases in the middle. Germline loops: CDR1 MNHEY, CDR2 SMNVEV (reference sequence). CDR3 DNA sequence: TGTGCCAGCAGTTTACGTCAGGTGCGCGATACGCAGTATTTT. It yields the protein CASSLRQVRDTQYF.

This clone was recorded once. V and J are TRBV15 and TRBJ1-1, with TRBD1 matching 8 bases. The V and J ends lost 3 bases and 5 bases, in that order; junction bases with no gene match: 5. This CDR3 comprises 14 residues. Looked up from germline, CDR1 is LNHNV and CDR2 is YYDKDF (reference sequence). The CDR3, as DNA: TGTGCCACCAGCAGTTACTACAGGGGGACTGAAGCTTTCTTT. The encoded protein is CATSSYYRGTEAFF. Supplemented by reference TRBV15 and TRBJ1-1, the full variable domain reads DAMVIQNPRYQVTQFGKPVTLSCSQTLNHNVMYWYQQKSSQAPKLLFHYYDKDFNNEADTPDNFQSRRPNTSFCFLDIRSPGLGDTAMYLCATSSYYRGTEAFFGQGTRLTVV.

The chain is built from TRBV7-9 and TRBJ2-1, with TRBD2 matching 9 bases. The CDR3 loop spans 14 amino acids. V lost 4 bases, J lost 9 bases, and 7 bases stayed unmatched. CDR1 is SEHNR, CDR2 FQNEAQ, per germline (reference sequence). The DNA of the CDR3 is TGTGCCAGCAGCTCCTCTGCGGGGGGGCCTGAGCAGTTCTTC. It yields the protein CASSSSAGGPEQFF.

CDR3 DNA sequence: TGTGCCAGCAGCTTGGCCCCGGGAACCGGGGAGCTGTTTTTT. Encoded protein: CASSLAPGTGELFF. The J gene is TRBJ2-2, the V gene TRBV5-4; maybe TRBD2 (5 bases). The CDR3 extends over 14 amino acids. The V end was cut by 0 bases, the J end by 5 bases, with 8 bases between. Looked up from germline, CDR1 is SGHNT and CDR2 is YYREEE (reference sequence).

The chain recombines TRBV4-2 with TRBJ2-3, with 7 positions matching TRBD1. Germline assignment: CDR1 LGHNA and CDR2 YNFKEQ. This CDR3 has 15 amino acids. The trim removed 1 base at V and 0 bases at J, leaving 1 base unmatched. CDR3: CASSQGTGSTDTQYF. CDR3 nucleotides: TGTGCCAGCAGCCAAGGGACAGGTAGCACAGATACGCAGTATTTT.

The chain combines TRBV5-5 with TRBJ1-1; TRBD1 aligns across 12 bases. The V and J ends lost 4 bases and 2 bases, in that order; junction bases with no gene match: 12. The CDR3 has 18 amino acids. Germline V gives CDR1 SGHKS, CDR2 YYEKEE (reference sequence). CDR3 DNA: TGTGCCAGCAGCCCCACCCCCTGGGACAGGGGGCGAAACACTGAAGCTTTCTTT. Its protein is CASSPTPWDRGRNTEAFF.

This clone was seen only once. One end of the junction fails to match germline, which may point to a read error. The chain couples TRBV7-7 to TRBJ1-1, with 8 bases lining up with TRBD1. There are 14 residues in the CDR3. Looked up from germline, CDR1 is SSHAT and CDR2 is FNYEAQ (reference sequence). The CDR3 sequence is CASNPVTGGTEAFF. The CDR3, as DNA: TGTGCTAGCAATCCAGTTACAGGGGGCACTGAAGCTTTCTTT.

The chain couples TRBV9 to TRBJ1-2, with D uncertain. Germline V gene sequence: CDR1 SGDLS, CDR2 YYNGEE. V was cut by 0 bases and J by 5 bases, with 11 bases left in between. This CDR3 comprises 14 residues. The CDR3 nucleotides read TGTGCCAGCAGCGTAGGTGGAGGGCTGTATGGCTACACCTTC. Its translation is CASSVGGGLYGYTF.

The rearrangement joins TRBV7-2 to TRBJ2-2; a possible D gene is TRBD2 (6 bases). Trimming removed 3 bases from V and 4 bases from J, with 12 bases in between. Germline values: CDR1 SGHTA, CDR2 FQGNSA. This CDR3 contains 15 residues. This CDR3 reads CASSLGGRATGELFF. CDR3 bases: TGTGCCAGCAGCTTGGGAGGTCGGGCCACCGGGGAGCTGTTTTTT. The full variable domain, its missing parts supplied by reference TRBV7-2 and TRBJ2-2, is GAGVSQSPSNKVTEKGKDVELRCDPISGHTALYWYRQSLGQGLEFLIYFQGNSAPDKSGLPSDRFSAERTGGSVSTLTIQRTQQEDSAVYLCASSLGGRATGELFFGEGSRLTVL.

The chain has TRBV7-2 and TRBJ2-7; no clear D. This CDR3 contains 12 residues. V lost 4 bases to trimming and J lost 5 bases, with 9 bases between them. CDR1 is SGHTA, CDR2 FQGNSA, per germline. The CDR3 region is CASSSTYHEQYF. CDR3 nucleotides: TGTGCCAGCAGCTCGACTTACCACGAGCAGTACTTC.

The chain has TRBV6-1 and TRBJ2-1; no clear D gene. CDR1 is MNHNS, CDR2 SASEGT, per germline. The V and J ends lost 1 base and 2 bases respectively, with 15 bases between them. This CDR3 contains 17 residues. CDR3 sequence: CASSEGAGEITYNEQFF. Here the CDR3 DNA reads TGTGCCAGCAGTGAAGGGGCAGGCGAAATCACCTACAATGAGCAGTTCTTC.

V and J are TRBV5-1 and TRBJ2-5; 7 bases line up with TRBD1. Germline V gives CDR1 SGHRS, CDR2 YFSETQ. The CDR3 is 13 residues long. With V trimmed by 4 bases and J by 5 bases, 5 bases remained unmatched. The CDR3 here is CASSTGVGETQYF. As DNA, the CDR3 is TGCGCCAGCAGCACAGGGGTGGGGGAGACCCAGTACTTC.

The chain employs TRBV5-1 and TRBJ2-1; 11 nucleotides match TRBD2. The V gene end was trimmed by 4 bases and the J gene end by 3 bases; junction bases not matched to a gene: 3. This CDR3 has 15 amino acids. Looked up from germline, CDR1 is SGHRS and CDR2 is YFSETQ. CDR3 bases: TGCGCCAGCAGCCGGGGACTAGCGGACTACAATGAGCAGTTCTTC. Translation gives CASSRGLADYNEQFF. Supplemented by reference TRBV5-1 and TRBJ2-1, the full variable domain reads KAGVTQTPRYLIKTRGQQVTLSCSPISGHRSVSWYQQTPGQGLQFLFEYFSETQRNKGNFPGRFSGRQFSNSRSEMNVSTLELGDSALYLCASSRGLADYNEQFFGPGTRLTVL.

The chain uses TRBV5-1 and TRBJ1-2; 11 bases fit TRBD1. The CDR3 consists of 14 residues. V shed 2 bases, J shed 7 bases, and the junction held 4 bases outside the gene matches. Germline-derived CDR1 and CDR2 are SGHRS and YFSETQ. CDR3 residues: CASSLGTGGRGYTF. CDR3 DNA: TGCGCCAGCAGCTTAGGGACAGGGGGTCGTGGCTACACCTTC.

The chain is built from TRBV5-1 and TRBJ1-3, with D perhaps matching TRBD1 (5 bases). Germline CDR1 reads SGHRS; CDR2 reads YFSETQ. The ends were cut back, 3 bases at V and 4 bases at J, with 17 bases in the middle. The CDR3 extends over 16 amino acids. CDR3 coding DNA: TGCGCCAGCAGCTACGACCTCGGGGGATACGGAAACACCATATATTTT. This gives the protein CASSYDLGGYGNTIYF.

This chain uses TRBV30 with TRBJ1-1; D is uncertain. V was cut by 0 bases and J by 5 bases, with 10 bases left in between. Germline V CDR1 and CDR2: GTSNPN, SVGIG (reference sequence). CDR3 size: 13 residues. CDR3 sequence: CAWSVDWRTEAFF. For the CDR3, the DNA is TGTGCCTGGAGTGTCGATTGGAGGACTGAAGCTTTCTTT. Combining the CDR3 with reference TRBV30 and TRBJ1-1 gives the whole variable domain SQTIHQWPATLVQPVGSPLSLECTVEGTSNPNLYWYRQAAGRGLQLLFYSVGIGQISSEVPQNLSASRPQDRQFILSSKKLLLSDSGFYLCAWSVDWRTEAFFGQGTRLTVV.

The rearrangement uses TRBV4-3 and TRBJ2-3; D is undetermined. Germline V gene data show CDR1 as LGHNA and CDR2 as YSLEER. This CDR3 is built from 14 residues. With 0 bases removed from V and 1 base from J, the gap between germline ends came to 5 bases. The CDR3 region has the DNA TGCGCCAGCAGCCAAGATCCGGGCACAGATACGCAGTATTTT. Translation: CASSQDPGTDTQYF.

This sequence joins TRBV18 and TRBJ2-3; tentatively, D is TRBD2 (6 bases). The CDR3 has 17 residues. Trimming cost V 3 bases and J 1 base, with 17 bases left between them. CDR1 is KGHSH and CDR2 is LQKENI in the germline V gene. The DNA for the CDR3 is TGTGCCAGCTCACCGTACGGGACTGGCTCGGGCACAGATACGCAGTATTTT. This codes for CASSPYGTGSGTDTQYF.

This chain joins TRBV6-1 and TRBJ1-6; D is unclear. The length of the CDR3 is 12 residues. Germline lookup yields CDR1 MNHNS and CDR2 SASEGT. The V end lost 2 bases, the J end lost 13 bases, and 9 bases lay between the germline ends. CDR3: CASSELPSPLHF. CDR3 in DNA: TGTGCCAGCAGTGAACTACCATCCCCCCTCCACTTT.

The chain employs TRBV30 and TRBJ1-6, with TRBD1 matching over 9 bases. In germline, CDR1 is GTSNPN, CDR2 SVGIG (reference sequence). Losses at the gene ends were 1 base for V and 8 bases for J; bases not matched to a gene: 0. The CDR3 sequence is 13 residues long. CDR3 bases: TGTGCCTGGAGTGGGACAGGGGATTCACCCCTCCACTTT. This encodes CAWSGTGDSPLHF.

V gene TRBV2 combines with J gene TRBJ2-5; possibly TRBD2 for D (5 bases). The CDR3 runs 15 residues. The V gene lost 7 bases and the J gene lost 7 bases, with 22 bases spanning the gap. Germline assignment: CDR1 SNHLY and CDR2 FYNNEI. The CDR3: CASTPLFSREATQYF. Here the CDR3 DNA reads TGTGCCAGCACCCCCCTGTTCTCGAGGGAAGCGACCCAGTACTTC.

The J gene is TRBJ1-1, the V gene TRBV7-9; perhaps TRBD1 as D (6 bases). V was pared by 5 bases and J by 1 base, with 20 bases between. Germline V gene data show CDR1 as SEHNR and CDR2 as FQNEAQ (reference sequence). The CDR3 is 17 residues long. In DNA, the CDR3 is TGTGCCAGCAGCCGCCTACAAGGGGGTTGGGCGAACACTGAAGCTTTCTTT. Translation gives CASSRLQGGWANTEAFF.

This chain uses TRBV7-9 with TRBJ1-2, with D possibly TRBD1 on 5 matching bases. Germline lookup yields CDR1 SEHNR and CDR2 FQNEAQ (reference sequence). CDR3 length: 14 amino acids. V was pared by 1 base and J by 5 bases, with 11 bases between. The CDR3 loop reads CASSLEDSPYGYTF. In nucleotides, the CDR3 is TGTGCCAGCAGCTTAGAAGACAGCCCTTATGGCTACACCTTC.

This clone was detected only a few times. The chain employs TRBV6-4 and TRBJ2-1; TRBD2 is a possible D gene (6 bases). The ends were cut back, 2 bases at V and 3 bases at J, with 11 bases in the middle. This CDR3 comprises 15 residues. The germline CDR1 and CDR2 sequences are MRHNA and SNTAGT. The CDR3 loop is CASSDRGGDYNEQFF. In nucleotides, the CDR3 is TGTGCCAGCAGTGACCGGGGAGGAGACTACAATGAGCAGTTCTTC.

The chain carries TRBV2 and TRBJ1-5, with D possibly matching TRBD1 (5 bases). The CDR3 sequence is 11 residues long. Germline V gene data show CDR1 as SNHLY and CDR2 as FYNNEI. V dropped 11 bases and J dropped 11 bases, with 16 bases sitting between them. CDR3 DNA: TGTGCCGGGGGGGAAGGGTTGGCCCAGCATTTT. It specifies CAGGEGLAQHF. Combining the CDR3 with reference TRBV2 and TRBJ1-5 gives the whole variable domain EPEVTQTPSHQVTQMGQEVILRCVPISNHLYFYWYRQILGQKVEFLVSFYNNEISEKSEIFDDQFSVERPDGSNFTLKIRSTKLEDSAMYFCAGGEGLAQHFGDGTRLSIL.

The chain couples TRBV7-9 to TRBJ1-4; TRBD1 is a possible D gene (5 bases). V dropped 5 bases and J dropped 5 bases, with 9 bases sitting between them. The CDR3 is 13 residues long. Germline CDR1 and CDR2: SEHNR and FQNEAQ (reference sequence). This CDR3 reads CASSLRGNEKLFF. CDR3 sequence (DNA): TGTGCCAGCAGCCTACGGGGGAATGAAAAACTGTTTTTT.